The sequence of this T cell receptor (beta chain) was determined in a study of type 1 regulatory T cells. Study information: T-allo10 is an in vitro-generated, Tr1-enriched CD4 T cell product specific for alloantigen.

MiXCR, run by TCRdb on the reads, gives a single entry per CDR3 protein. The sample has about 97,000 distinct CDR3 sequences; about a third are singletons. J was trimmed by 2 bases and V by 3 bases; bases with no gene match: 1. CDR3 size: 15 residues. CDR1 and CDR2 (germline): MDHEN, SYDVKM. What was sequenced was CD4+ T cells, either the whole sample or a sorted fraction (not recorded which). This TCR derives from a human donor in good health. The chain recombines TRBV28 with TRBJ2-5, with 12 nucleotides matching TRBD2. The CDR3 loop reads CASSFLAGGQETQYF. The CDR3 DNA is TGTGCCAGCAGTTTTCTAGCGGGAGGGCAAGAGACCCAGTACTTC.